A single sample gave rise to the 25 T cell receptor beta chains below, sequenced in a study of PD-1 blockade in classical Hodgkin lymphoma. TCRdb's copy holds only in-frame clones and misses some; the assay was immunoSEQ multiplex PCR. Of 75,000 to 95,000 clones in the sample, 83% were seen once. The sample's time point: cycle 4 day 1 (C4D1), after six to seven weeks of nivolumab. All trial patients relapsed after autologous stem cell transplantation. The sample consisted of peripheral blood mononuclear cells (PBMCs), taken before the fourth cycle of nivolumab. The source is a human donor with classical Hodgkin lymphoma.

The chain is built from TRBV9 and TRBJ2-7; D is possibly TRBD2 (6 bases). CDR1 is SGDLS, CDR2 YYNGEE, per germline. This CDR3 has 12 residues. V was shortened by 1 base and J by 7 bases, with 9 bases between the two germline ends. CDR3 loop: CASSVSGREQYF. In nucleotides, the CDR3 is TGTGCCAGCAGCGTATCCGGGAGAGAGCAGTACTTC.

This clone was counted only a few times. The chain links TRBV19 to TRBJ1-5; D is ambiguous. Between the trimmed V and J ends, which lost 7 bases and 4 bases, there was a span of 11 bases. This CDR3 contains 13 residues. Per germline, CDR1 LNHDA and CDR2 SQIVND (reference sequence). The CDR3 bases are TGTGCCAGTACCCCGCCGGGAAATCAGCCCCAGCATTTT. Translated: CASTPPGNQPQHF.

This chain links TRBV4-3 with TRBJ2-2, with no clear D. The CDR3 contains 13 residues. Per germline, CDR1 LGHNA and CDR2 YSLEER. Trimming took off 4 bases at V and 3 bases at J, with 6 bases between the two ends. For the CDR3, the DNA is TGCGCCAGCAGCCGATTCGACACCGGGGAGCTGTTTTTT. This sequence encodes CASSRFDTGELFF.

The rearrangement uses TRBV5-4 and TRBJ1-1; a weak D match, TRBD1 (6 bases). Trimming stripped 4 bases from V and 8 bases from J, with 15 bases between. The CDR3 is made up of 13 amino acids. The V gene's germline CDR1 is SGHNT and CDR2 YYREEE (reference sequence). The DNA of the CDR3 is TGTGCCAGCAGCCTGGAAAGGACAGTCGAAGCTTTCTTT. It yields the protein CASSLERTVEAFF.

The chain employs TRBV4-2 and TRBJ1-1; D gene unclear. The germline gives CDR1 LGHNA, CDR2 YNFKEQ. V lost 4 bases, J lost 8 bases, and 17 bases lay in between. This CDR3 contains 14 residues. For the CDR3, the DNA is TGTGCCAGCAGCCCGCCCGGGTCGGAGGGCGAAGCTTTCTTT. Its protein product is CASSPPGSEGEAFF.

The chain employs TRBV10-1 and TRBJ2-1; D perhaps matches TRBD1 (5 bases). Per germline, CDR1 WNHNN and CDR2 SYGVQD (reference sequence). The CDR3 is 14 residues long. V shed 7 bases and J shed 9 bases, with 19 bases lying between them. CDR3 sequence: CASTLGPSMGEQFF. In DNA, the CDR3 is TGCGCCAGCACCCTGGGGCCGTCTATGGGTGAGCAGTTCTTC.

The chain employs TRBV5-1 and TRBJ2-5; 8 bases line up with TRBD1. The CDR3 is made up of 13 amino acids. The V and J ends lost 9 bases and 5 bases, in that order; junction bases with no gene match: 9. Germline values: CDR1 SGHRS, CDR2 YFSETQ. CDR3 coding DNA: TGCGCCACCTCGGGTACAGGGGGGGAGACCCAGTACTTC. Encoded protein: CATSGTGGETQYF. Full variable domain (outside the CDR3, taken from reference TRBV5-1 and TRBJ2-5): KAGVTQTPRYLIKTRGQQVTLSCSPISGHRSVSWYQQTPGQGLQFLFEYFSETQRNKGNFPGRFSGRQFSNSRSEMNVSTLELGDSALYLCATSGTGGETQYFGPGTRLLVL.

The chain joins TRBV21-1 to TRBJ2-7; the table's D call, TRBD1, has no DNA check behind it. TRBV21-1 is described as a pseudogene. This CDR3 spans 17 amino acids. The CDR3 DNA follows: TGTGCCAGCAGCAAATGTCAGGGGTTCGAGGTTCCCTACGAGCAGTACTTC. It encodes CASSKCQGFEVPYEQYF.

V usage is TRBV6-1 and J usage is TRBJ2-7; TRBD1 aligns across 8 bases. J was trimmed by 4 bases and V by 3 bases; bases with no gene match: 5. Germline assignment: CDR1 MNHNS and CDR2 SASEGT. CDR3 length: 14 amino acids. The CDR3 bases are TGTGCCAGCAGTGACCAGGGGGCGCGGTACGAGCAGTACTTC. Translated: CASSDQGARYEQYF.

This clone was detected once. The chain links TRBV4-1 to TRBJ2-3, with 7 bases lining up with TRBD2. This CDR3 is built from 16 residues. Germline V CDR1 and CDR2: MGHRA, YSYEKL. The V segment lost 0 bases and the J segment 4 bases; nucleotides outside the gene matches: 7. The CDR3 sequence: CASSQDPGLGADTQYF. CDR3 nucleotides: TGCGCCAGCAGCCAAGATCCCGGACTAGGGGCAGATACGCAGTATTTT.

CDR3 protein: CSAGTGSTNEKLFF. In DNA form, the CDR3 reads TGCAGCGCCGGGACAGGGTCCACTAATGAAAAACTGTTTTTT. The chain employs TRBV29-1 and TRBJ1-4; 9 nucleotides line up with TRBD1. CDR1 and CDR2 (germline): SQVTM, ANQGSEA. The CDR3 is made up of 14 amino acids. After removal of 7 bases from V and 2 bases from J, the junction contained 5 bases not matched to a gene. The full variable domain, rest sourced from reference TRBV29-1 and TRBJ1-4, is SAVISQKPSRDICQRGTSLTIQCQVDSQVTMMFWYRQQPGQSLTLIATANQGSEATYESGFVIDKFPISRPNLTFSTLTVSNMSPEDSSIYLCSAGTGSTNEKLFFGSGTQLSVL.

This chain joins TRBV19 and TRBJ2-7; 7 bases map to TRBD1. V gave up 6 bases and J gave up 0 bases; unmatched junction bases: 5. The CDR3 extends over 14 amino acids. The germline gives CDR1 LNHDA, CDR2 SQIVND (reference sequence). Here the CDR3 reads CASSNRGPSYEQYF. In nucleotides, the CDR3 is TGTGCCAGTAGCAACAGGGGCCCCTCCTACGAGCAGTACTTC.

The J gene is TRBJ1-2, the V gene TRBV6-5; tentative D call: TRBD1 (5 bases). V gave up 6 bases and J gave up 4 bases, with 15 bases separating them. CDR1 is MNHEY and CDR2 is SVGAGI in the germline V gene. This CDR3 has 14 residues. Here the CDR3 reads CASRPLGGPYGYTF. CDR3 nucleotides: TGTGCCAGCAGACCCCTTGGGGGTCCCTATGGCTACACCTTC.

A few counts support this clone. The chain employs TRBV7-2 and TRBJ2-3; 7 nucleotides align to TRBD2. Germline V gene sequence: CDR1 SGHTA, CDR2 FQGNSA. The CDR3 totals 14 residues. The junction had 4 bases not matched to a gene; V was cut back by 4 bases and J by 3 bases. The CDR3 reads CASSSPGGTDTQYF. Written as DNA, the CDR3 is TGTGCCAGCAGCTCTCCCGGGGGGACAGATACGCAGTATTTT.

This clone was seen only a few times. The rearrangement uses TRBV10-3 and TRBJ1-2, with 7 positions matching TRBD1. J gave up 2 bases and V 7 bases, and 7 bases lay outside the gene matches. Germline CDR1 reads ENHRY; CDR2 reads SYGVKD. The CDR3 has 14 residues. The CDR3 loop reads CAITRDRANYGYTF. CDR3 nucleotide sequence: TGTGCCATCACCCGAGACAGGGCAAACTATGGCTACACCTTC.

This clone was detected only a few times. The chain has TRBV5-1 and TRBJ1-1; TRBD1 agrees at 8 bases. V lost 4 bases to trimming and J lost 0 bases; unmatched junction nucleotides: 11. CDR1 is SGHRS and CDR2 is YFSETQ in the germline V gene. This CDR3 contains 17 residues. The CDR3 coding sequence is TGCGCCAGCAGCCTGCACCACAGGGGGGCATTGAACACTGAAGCTTTCTTT. This gives the protein CASSLHHRGALNTEAFF.

This clone came up a few times. The rearrangement links TRBV5-8 to TRBJ2-5; D may be TRBD1 or TRBD2 (5 bases each). From germline, CDR1 is SGHTS and CDR2 YDEGEE. CDR3 size: 13 residues. V lost 1 base and J 5 bases, leaving 9 bases between the germline ends. In nucleotides, the CDR3 is TGTGCCAGCAGCTTGTCGGGGACGGAGACCCAGTACTTC. As protein: CASSLSGTETQYF.

V is TRBV5-5 and J is TRBJ2-5; the D is unclear. Germline V gene lookup returns CDR1 SGHKS and CDR2 YYEKEE (reference sequence). The V and J ends lost 1 base and 3 bases respectively, with 7 bases between them. This CDR3 has 13 residues. CDR3 sequence (DNA): TGTGCCAGCAGCTTGTTCTCGGAAGAGACCCAGTACTTC. Protein product: CASSLFSEETQYF.

This chain links TRBV7-8 with TRBJ2-2, with D hard to call. The CDR3 covers 12 residues. Germline assignment: CDR1 SGHVS and CDR2 FQNEAQ. The ends were cut back, 3 bases at V and 7 bases at J, with 6 bases in the middle. CDR3 DNA: TGTGCCAGCAGCTTTGGAATCGGGGAGCTGTTTTTT. This codes for CASSFGIGELFF.

The V call is TRBV16, the J call TRBJ2-5; no firm D call. V gave up 0 bases and J gave up 5 bases, with 4 bases separating them. CDR3 length: 12 amino acids. Germline CDR1 and CDR2: KGHSY and FQNENV. CDR3 residues: CASSQSVETQYF. CDR3 nucleotide sequence: TGTGCCAGCAGCCAATCGGTGGAGACCCAGTACTTC.

The chain recombines TRBV9 with TRBJ2-7, with 12 bases aligning to TRBD2. V shed 2 bases and J 3 bases; nucleotides not matched to a gene: 0. Germline lookup yields CDR1 SGDLS and CDR2 YYNGEE. The length of the CDR3 is 14 residues. CDR3 residues: CASSVTSGGYEQYF. The CDR3 bases are TGTGCCAGCAGCGTGACTAGCGGGGGCTACGAGCAGTACTTC.

The chain joins TRBV14 to TRBJ2-1; D remains unclear. Trimming shortened V by 2 bases and J by 5 bases, and 7 bases separated the two germline ends. The CDR3 sequence is 13 residues long. Germline-derived CDR1 and CDR2 are SGHDN and FVKESK. In DNA, the CDR3 is TGTGCCAGCAGCCAATTTGACGACAATGAGCAGTTCTTC. Its protein product is CASSQFDDNEQFF.

J is TRBJ1-4 and V is TRBV15; D not resolved. This CDR3 contains 16 residues. The V and J ends lost 0 bases and 0 bases respectively, with 8 bases between them. Looked up from germline, CDR1 is LNHNV and CDR2 is YYDKDF (reference sequence). The CDR3 nucleotides are TGTGCCACCAGCAGAGATATCAGTTCAACTAATGAAAAACTGTTTTTT. It translates to CATSRDISSTNEKLFF.

The chain employs TRBV19 and TRBJ2-1, with 12 bases lining up with TRBD2. CDR3 size: 16 residues. The V and J ends lost 4 bases and 3 bases, in that order; junction bases with no gene match: 4. Germline-derived CDR1 and CDR2 are LNHDA and SQIVND (reference sequence). CDR3 DNA sequence: TGTGCCAGTAGTACCGGACTAGCGGGACACTACAATGAGCAGTTCTTC. Protein sequence: CASSTGLAGHYNEQFF.

The chain is built from TRBV6-5 and TRBJ2-5, with D uncertain. Germline-derived CDR1 and CDR2 are MNHEY and SVGAGI. V lost 0 bases, J lost 4 bases, and 6 bases lay in between. This CDR3 comprises 13 residues. The CDR3 DNA reads as TGTGCCAGCAGTTACTCGGTGGGAGAGACCCAGTACTTC. Amino acids: CASSYSVGETQYF.